These 8 T cell receptor beta chains were all obtained from the same sample, sequenced in a study of blood T cell repertoires in COVID-19. Clones were read by immunoSEQ multiplex PCR, and TCRdb kept only the in-frame ones, dropping some. The sample holds some 87,000 clones, 83% seen once. Input material: peripheral blood. Receptors were obtained from a man older than 75 with active or convalescent COVID-19.

This clone was detected many times. The rearrangement uses TRBV7-9 and TRBJ1-5; D is unclear. CDR3 size: 12 residues. The V end lost 1 base, the J end lost 7 bases, and 5 bases lay between the germline ends. Germline V gene sequence: CDR1 SEHNR, CDR2 FQNEAQ (reference sequence). The CDR3 region is CASSLDRQPQHF. The DNA for the CDR3 is TGTGCCAGCAGCTTAGACAGACAGCCCCAGCATTTT.

The chain combines TRBV5-6 with TRBJ2-4; TRBD2 aligns across 9 bases. The V segment lost 3 bases and the J segment 8 bases; nucleotides outside the gene matches: 18. This CDR3 spans 18 amino acids. Germline V gene lookup returns CDR1 SGHDT and CDR2 YYEEEE. The CDR3 nucleotides are TGTGCCAGCAGCTCAGAGCCTGAGACTAGCGGTCCTGGGGACATTCAGTACTTC. It yields the protein CASSSEPETSGPGDIQYF.

CDR3 coding DNA: TGTGCCAGCAGTGACTCGAAAGGACTATATAGCAATCAGCCCCAGCATTTT. The encoded protein is CASSDSKGLYSNQPQHF. The rearrangement links TRBV6-4 to TRBJ1-5; D unclear. Between the trimmed V and J ends, which lost 0 bases and 0 bases, there was a span of 12 bases. This CDR3 is built from 17 residues. The germline V gene encodes CDR1 MRHNA and CDR2 SNTAGT.

The gene calls are TRBV21-1 and TRBJ1-3. TRBV21-1 is an annotated pseudogene. CDR3 length equals 14 residues. The CDR3 DNA reads TGTGCCAGCAGCAAACAAGCGGTCGGAAACACCATATATTTT. Amino acid sequence: CASSKQAVGNTIYF.

This clone was observed a few times. CDR3 sequence reads: CASSRTGVEQYF. The CDR3 DNA reads TGTGCCAGCAGCCGGACAGGGGTCGAGCAGTACTTC. The gene calls are TRBV12-3 or TRBV12-4 and TRBJ2-7; 9 nucleotides match TRBD1. The ends lost 6 bases at V and 6 bases at J; junction bases unmatched: 3. The CDR3 spans 12 residues.

The chain recombines TRBV4-1 with TRBJ1-6; D possibly corresponds to TRBD1 (6 bases). CDR1 and CDR2 from the germline V gene are MGHRA and YSYEKL. The CDR3 spans 18 residues. V dropped 1 base and J dropped 1 base, with 14 bases sitting between them. CDR3 bases: TGCGCCAGCAGCCAAGGGAACAGGGTTGATTCCTATAATTCACCCCTCCACTTT. Translated: CASSQGNRVDSYNSPLHF.

This clone has a single count. The chain links TRBV5-1 to TRBJ2-5, with a tentative D call TRBD1 (6 bases). V gave up 1 base and J gave up 5 bases, with 15 bases separating them. The CDR3 sequence is 15 residues long. Germline CDR1 reads SGHRS; CDR2 reads YFSETQ. CDR3 nucleotide sequence: TGCGCCAGCAGCTTGACAGGGACCTCCGGGGAGACCCAGTACTTC. Translating gives CASSLTGTSGETQYF.

The gene calls are TRBV18 and TRBJ1-2; D perhaps matches TRBD1 (5 bases). CDR1 and CDR2 (germline): KGHSH, LQKENI. The CDR3 totals 16 residues. V dropped 3 bases and J dropped 6 bases, with 20 bases sitting between them. CDR3 sequence (DNA): TGTGCCAGCTCACCCGTGGATGGAGCCAGGGCCCATGGCTACACCTTC. Its translation: CASSPVDGARAHGYTF.